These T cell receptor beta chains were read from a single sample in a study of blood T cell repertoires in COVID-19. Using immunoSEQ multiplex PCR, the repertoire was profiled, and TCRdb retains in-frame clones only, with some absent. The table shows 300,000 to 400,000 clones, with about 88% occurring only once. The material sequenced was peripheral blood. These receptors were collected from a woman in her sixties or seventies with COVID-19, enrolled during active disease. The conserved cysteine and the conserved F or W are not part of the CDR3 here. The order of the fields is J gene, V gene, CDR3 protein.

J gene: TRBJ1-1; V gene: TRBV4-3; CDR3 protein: ASSQDWRAGNTEAF
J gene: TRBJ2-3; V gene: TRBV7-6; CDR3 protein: ASSSRPSGGTDTQY
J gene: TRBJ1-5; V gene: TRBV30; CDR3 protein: AWSGLGGDNQPQH
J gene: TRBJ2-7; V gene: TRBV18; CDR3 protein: ASSLPGQGAVEQY
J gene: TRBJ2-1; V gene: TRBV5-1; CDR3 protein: ASSLAPDRVLLYEQF
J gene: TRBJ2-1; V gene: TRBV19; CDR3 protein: ARESGQNNEQF
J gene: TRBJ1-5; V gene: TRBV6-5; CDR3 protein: ASSFRGPGSNQPQH
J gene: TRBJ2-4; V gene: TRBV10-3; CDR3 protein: AISEGAGLKNIQY
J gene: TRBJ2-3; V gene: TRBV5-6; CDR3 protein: ASSLVAGSSTDTQY
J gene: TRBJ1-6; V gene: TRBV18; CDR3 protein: ASSPRQGSGSPLH
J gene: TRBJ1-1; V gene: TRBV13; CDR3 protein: ASSLSPSGTGGTEAF
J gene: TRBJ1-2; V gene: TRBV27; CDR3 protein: ASSPTVGANYGYT
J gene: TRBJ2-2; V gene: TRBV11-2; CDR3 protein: ASSFRTINTGELF
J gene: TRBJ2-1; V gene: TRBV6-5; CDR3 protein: ASSGRGGKNNEQF
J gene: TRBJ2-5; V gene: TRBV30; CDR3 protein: AWRRTGSQETQY
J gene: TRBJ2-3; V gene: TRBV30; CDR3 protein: AGKKSGTDTQY
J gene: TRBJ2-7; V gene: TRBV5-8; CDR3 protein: ASNRDRVLDEQY
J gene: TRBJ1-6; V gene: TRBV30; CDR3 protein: AWREFYNSPLH
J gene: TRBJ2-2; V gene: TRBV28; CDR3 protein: ASSPVGAEHGELF
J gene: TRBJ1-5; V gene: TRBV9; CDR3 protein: ASSVEAGPNQPQH
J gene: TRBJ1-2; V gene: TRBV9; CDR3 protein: ASSPRFRGRMGNYGYT
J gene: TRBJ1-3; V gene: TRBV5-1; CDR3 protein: ASSLAGLHSGNTIY
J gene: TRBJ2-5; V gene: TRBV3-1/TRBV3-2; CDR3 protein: ASSLGLAGAQETQY
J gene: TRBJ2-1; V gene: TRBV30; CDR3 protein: AWTRQGNEQF
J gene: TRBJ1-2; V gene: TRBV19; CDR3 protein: ASSIMTGRASYGYT
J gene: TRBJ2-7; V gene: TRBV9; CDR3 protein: ASSVGLAYEQY
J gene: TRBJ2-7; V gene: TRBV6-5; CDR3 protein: ASSVPGGSLREQY
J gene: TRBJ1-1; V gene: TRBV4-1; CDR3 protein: ASSQESSGLFTEAF
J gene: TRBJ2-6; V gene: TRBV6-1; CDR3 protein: ASSGRDRGISGANVLT
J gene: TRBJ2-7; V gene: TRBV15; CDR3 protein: ATSRGQGGDEQY
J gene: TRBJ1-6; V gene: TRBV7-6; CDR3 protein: ASSWGQGGAASPLH
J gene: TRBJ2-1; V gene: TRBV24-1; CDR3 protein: ATSDPGNEQF
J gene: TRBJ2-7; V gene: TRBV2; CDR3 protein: ASQWDSGGPYEQY
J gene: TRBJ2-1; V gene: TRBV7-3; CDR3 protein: ASSFRGGVPNEQF
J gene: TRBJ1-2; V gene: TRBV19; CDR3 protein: ASSRGIGYGYT
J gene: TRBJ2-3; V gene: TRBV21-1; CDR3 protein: ASPSAGYSTDTQY
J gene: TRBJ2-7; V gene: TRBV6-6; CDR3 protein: ASRQGAGHRLEQY
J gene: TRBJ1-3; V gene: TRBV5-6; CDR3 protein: ASSLGRGFSGNTIY
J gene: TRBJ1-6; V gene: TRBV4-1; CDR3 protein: ASSQEGQALNSPLH
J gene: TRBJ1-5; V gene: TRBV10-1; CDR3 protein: ASSETNSNQPQH
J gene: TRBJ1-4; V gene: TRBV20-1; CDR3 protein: SASSGSREKLF
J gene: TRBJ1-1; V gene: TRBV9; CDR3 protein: ASSVPDRDTEAF
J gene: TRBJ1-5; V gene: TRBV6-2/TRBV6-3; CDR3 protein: ASSLGWGQPQH
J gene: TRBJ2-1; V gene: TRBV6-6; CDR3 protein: ASKTSGNYNEQF
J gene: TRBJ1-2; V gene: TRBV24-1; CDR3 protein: ATSDPTGGDYGYT
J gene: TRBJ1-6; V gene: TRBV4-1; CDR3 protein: ASSHPWRDSNSPLH
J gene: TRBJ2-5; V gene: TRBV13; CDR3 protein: ASSGAYIGSETQY
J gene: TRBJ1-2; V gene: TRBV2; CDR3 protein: ASGGQGYGYT
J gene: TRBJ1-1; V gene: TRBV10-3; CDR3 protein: AIRDRERNVNTEAF
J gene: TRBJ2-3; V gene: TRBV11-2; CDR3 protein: ASSFVTREDTQY
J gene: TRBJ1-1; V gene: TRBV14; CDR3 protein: ANLLETNTEAF
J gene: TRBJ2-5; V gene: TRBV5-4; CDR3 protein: ASSLPGGLAETQY
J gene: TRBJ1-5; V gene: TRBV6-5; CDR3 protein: ASRGEPQH
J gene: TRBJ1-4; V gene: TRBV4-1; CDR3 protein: ASSRIAGGQALNEKLF
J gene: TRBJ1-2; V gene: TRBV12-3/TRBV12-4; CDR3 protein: ASSSGFAYGYT